This T cell receptor beta chain appears in the sequencing data of a study of shared clonotypes between healthy human individuals. Across the whole study: Per-donor plates numbered three CD4 naive, three CD4 memory, two CD8 naive and one CD8 memory.

The data were produced by immunoSEQ multiplex PCR, yet TCRdb's version contains in-frame clones alone and is incomplete. The sample lists about 1.1 million clones; approximately 80% were seen once. Trimming removed 5 bases from V and 9 bases from J, with 13 bases in between. The germline V gene has CDR1 MNHNS and CDR2 SASEGT. This CDR3 contains 13 residues. The chain employs TRBV6-1 and TRBJ2-2; D is unresolved. The sequencing sample was made of memory CD4+ T cells from PBMCs. Subset given: CD45RA-negative fraction. This clonotype was obtained from a man aged 18 to 30 in good health. Some clones in this sample may be carry-over from other donors' samples. The CDR3 bases are TGTGCCAGCAGTTCCCCGAGGTTCAGGGAGCTGTTTTTT. It translates to CASSSPRFRELFF.